This TCR beta chain was retrieved from a study of human T cells and chemical hapten exposure. Study in general: Affected patients, primarily female, had alopecia areata, totalis or universalis.

CDR3 length: 13 residues. Trimming shortened V by 6 bases and J by 3 bases, and 12 bases separated the two germline ends. Per the germline V gene, CDR1 is SNHLY and CDR2 is FYNNEI. Indicated time point: patch test 1, 2 weeks after DPC sensitization. Documented treatment: therapeutic diphenylcyclopropenone sensitization with weekly scalp DPC. TCRdb re-called the RACE reads through MiXCR, storing one row per CDR3 protein. The profile shows tens of thousands of distinct CDR3 sequences, 9% to 12% of them singletons. The specimen comprised whole blood, sampled in connection with sensitization to the hapten diphenylcyclopropenone (DPC). The receptor's source is a woman aged 50 to 60 with alopecia areata. Some clones in this sample may be carry-over from other donors' samples. The gene calls are TRBV2 and TRBJ2-7, with D tentatively TRBD2 (5 bases). The CDR3 protein is CASRPGEVYEQYF. CDR3 nucleotide sequence: TGTGCCAGCAGGCCCGGGGAAGTCTACGAGCAGTACTTC.